These 9 T cell receptor beta chains were sequenced from one sample in a study of T cell responses to AZD1222 COVID-19 vaccine. Sequencing used immunoSEQ multiplex PCR; TCRdb keeps in-frame clones, though not all of them. The sample lists around 83,000 clones; about 84% were seen once. Sequenced here: peripheral blood, sampled on day 0 of AZD1222 vaccination. The receptors derive from an adult in good health.

This chain uses TRBV6-5 with TRBJ1-1, with D possibly being TRBD1 (6 bases). Germline CDR1 and CDR2: MNHEY and SVGAGI. The germline V and J ends were trimmed by 7 bases and 0 bases, with 12 bases remaining between them. The CDR3 length is 14 residues. The CDR3 region is CASTGAGLNTEAFF. CDR3 in DNA: TGTGCCAGCACGGGGGCGGGTCTGAACACTGAAGCTTTCTTT.

The chain has TRBV7-8 and TRBJ2-6; maybe TRBD2 (6 bases). The V end was cut by 5 bases, the J end by 5 bases, with 25 bases between. The CDR3 consists of 19 residues. Per the germline V gene, CDR1 is SGHVS and CDR2 is FQNEAQ. CDR3 nucleotide sequence: TGTGCCAGCAGCACCGGAGGGGTACAGACGTTTAGGCGGGCCAACGTCCTGACTTTC. As protein: CASSTGGVQTFRRANVLTF.

The rearrangement joins TRBV6-5 to TRBJ2-5; TRBD2 matches 14 bases. The CDR3 spans 15 residues. Germline assignment: CDR1 MNHEY and CDR2 SVGAGI. Trimming removed 6 bases from V and 4 bases from J; junction bases left unmatched: 4. CDR3 coding DNA: TGTGCCAGCAGGACGGGACTAGCGGGGGCAGAGACCCAGTACTTC. The encoded protein is CASRTGLAGAETQYF.

The chain recombines TRBV5-1 with TRBJ1-4; 7 nucleotides align to TRBD1. CDR3 length equals 15 residues. Per the germline V gene, CDR1 is SGHRS and CDR2 is YFSETQ. V lost 4 bases to trimming and J lost 5 bases; unmatched junction nucleotides: 8. The CDR3: CASSGGQLGNEKLFF. CDR3 coding DNA: TGCGCCAGCAGCGGGGGACAGCTCGGAAATGAAAAACTGTTTTTT. Based on the CDR3 plus reference TRBV5-1 and TRBJ1-4, the full variable domain is KAGVTQTPRYLIKTRGQQVTLSCSPISGHRSVSWYQQTPGQGLQFLFEYFSETQRNKGNFPGRFSGRQFSNSRSEMNVSTLELGDSALYLCASSGGQLGNEKLFFGSGTQLSVL.

The CDR3 DNA follows: TGTGCCAGCAGCGTAGGGGCTCAGGGTTTCCCCCTCCACTTT. The encoded protein is CASSVGAQGFPLHF. This chain joins TRBV9 and TRBJ1-6, with D possibly matching TRBD1 (5 bases). Germline CDR1 is SGDLS and CDR2 is YYNGEE. The V and J ends lost 0 bases and 13 bases respectively, with 14 bases between them. The CDR3 extends over 14 amino acids. The full variable domain, in which reference TRBV9 and TRBJ1-6 provide the parts outside the CDR3, is DSGVTQTPKHLITATGQRVTLRCSPRSGDLSVYWYQQSLDQGLQFLIQYYNGEERAKGNILERFSAQQFPDLHSELNLSSLELGDSALYFCASSVGAQGFPLHFGNGTRLTVT.

The sample holds one count of this clone. The J gene is TRBJ1-2, the V gene TRBV2; perhaps TRBD1 as D (5 bases). Germline V gives CDR1 SNHLY, CDR2 FYNNEI. This CDR3 spans 14 amino acids. The V and J ends lost 2 bases and 5 bases respectively, with 12 bases between them. CDR3 DNA: TGTGCCAGCAGTGAAACCGGGACGGGATATGGCTACACCTTC. This gives the protein CASSETGTGYGYTF. Combining the CDR3 with reference TRBV2 and TRBJ1-2 gives the whole variable domain EPEVTQTPSHQVTQMGQEVILRCVPISNHLYFYWYRQILGQKVEFLVSFYNNEISEKSEIFDDQFSVERPDGSNFTLKIRSTKLEDSAMYFCASSETGTGYGYTFGSGTRLTVV.

This chain joins TRBV20-1 and TRBJ1-1; no reliable D call. The CDR3 runs to 12 residues. Trimming cost V 3 bases and J 0 bases, with 5 bases left between them. Germline loops: CDR1 DFQATT, CDR2 SNEGSKA (reference sequence). CDR3 nucleotides: TGCAGTGCTAGTGGGGTGAACACTGAAGCTTTCTTT. Translation: CSASGVNTEAFF.

This clone has only one observation. This chain joins TRBV7-2 and TRBJ2-3; D is perhaps TRBD1 (5 bases). This CDR3 comprises 14 residues. Germline V CDR1 and CDR2: SGHTA, FQGNSA. Deletions cut 0 bases from V and 6 bases from J, with 10 bases between. CDR3 nucleotide sequence: TGTGCCAGCAGCTTAGCTACAGGTCTCGATACGCAGTATTTT. As protein: CASSLATGLDTQYF.

This rearrangement joins TRBV27 to TRBJ2-7; TRBD1 is a possible D gene (5 bases). The germline V and J ends were trimmed by 6 bases and 6 bases, with 15 bases remaining between them. Germline V gene lookup returns CDR1 MNHEY and CDR2 SMNVEV (reference sequence). This CDR3 region has 13 residues. The CDR3 nucleotides are TGTGCCAGCAGCCCCGACAGTCCCCTCGAGCAGTACTTC. It codes for CASSPDSPLEQYF.